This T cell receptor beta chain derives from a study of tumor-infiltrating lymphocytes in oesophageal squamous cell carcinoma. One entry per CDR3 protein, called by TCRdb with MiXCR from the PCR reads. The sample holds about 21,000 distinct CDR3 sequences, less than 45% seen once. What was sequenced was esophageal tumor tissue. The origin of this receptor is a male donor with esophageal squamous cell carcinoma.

This chain's CDR3 is CASNTESSSYEQYF. In DNA, the CDR3 is TGTGCCAGCAACACGGAATCAAGCTCCTACGAGCAGTACTTC. V usage is TRBV6-1 and J usage is TRBJ2-7; no clear D gene. CDR3 length: 14 amino acids. Germline V gives CDR1 MNHNS, CDR2 SASEGT. The germline V and J ends were trimmed by 7 bases and 0 bases, with 13 bases remaining between them.